These 3 T cell receptor beta chains came from one sample sequenced in a study of T cell clonality in common variable immunodeficiency. The data were produced by immunoSEQ multiplex PCR, yet TCRdb's version contains in-frame clones alone and is incomplete. The sample shows about 28,000 clones, none of them appearing just once. Source material: peripheral blood mononuclear cells. These receptors were obtained from a person aged 18 to 75 in good health.

Turning to this clone: The CDR3 end falls 3 residues outside the read, so it is completed with the germline J gene. The chain recombines TRBV19 with TRBJ1-2; the match to TRBD1 covers 9 bases. Germline CDR1 LNHDA, CDR2 SQIVND (reference sequence). The CDR3 runs 16 residues. CDR3: CASSKYPTTGGGGYTF. The CDR3 DNA, read in part, is TGTGCCAGTAGTAAATACCCGACGACAGGGGGTGGAGGC. The full variable domain, with the rest looked up from reference TRBV19 and TRBJ1-2, is DGGITQSPKYLFRKEGQNVTLSCEQNLNHDAMYWYRQDPGQGLRLIYYSQIVNDFQKGDIAEGYSVSREKKESFPLTVTSAQKNPTAFYLCASSKYPTTGGGGYTFGSGTRLTVV.

There are a few counts of this clone. The read terminates 3 residues before the CDR3 end, so the remaining end is supplied by the germline J gene. The V call is TRBV19, the J call TRBJ2-1, with D unclear. V was trimmed by 4 bases and J by 8 bases, leaving 6 bases between them. The CDR3 sequence is 11 residues long. Germline V gene data show CDR1 as LNHDA and CDR2 as SQIVND (reference sequence). The CDR3 reads CASSKPDEQFF. CDR3 bases read: TGTGCCAGTAGTAAACCGGATGAG.

This clone was observed many times. Coverage ceases 3 residues before the CDR3 finishes, and the germline J gene fills in the end. The chain couples TRBV7-2 to TRBJ2-7; D unclear. Trimming pared 1 base from V and 3 bases from J, leaving 7 bases between. The CDR3 spans 13 residues. From germline, CDR1 is SGHTA and CDR2 FQGNSA. The CDR3 DNA, read in part, is TGTGCCAGCAGCTTAGTTAAAGGCTACGAG. Translation gives CASSLVKGYE. The full CDR3 reads CASSLVKGYEQYF.